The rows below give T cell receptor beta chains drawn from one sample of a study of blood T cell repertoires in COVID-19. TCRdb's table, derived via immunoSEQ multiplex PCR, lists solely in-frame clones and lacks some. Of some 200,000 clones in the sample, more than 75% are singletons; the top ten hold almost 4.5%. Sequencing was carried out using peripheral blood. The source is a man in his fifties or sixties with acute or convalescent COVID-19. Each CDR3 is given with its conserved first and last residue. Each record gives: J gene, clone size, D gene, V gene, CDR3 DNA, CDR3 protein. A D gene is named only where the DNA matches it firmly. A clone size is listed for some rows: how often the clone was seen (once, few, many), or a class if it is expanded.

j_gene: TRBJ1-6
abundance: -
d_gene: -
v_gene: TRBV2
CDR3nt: TGTGCCAGCAGTGTCGGGAGAGGGGCAGGGTCACCCCTCCACTTT
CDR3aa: CASSVGRGAGSPLHF

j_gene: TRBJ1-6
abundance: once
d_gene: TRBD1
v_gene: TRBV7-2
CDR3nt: TGTGCCAGCAGCTCCCGGGCCCAGGGGGATTCACCCCTCCACTTT
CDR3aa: CASSSRAQGDSPLHF

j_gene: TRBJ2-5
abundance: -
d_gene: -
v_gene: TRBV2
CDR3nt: TGTGCCAGCAGGAGCCAGGTTGGAGAGACCCAGTACTTC
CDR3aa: CASRSQVGETQYF

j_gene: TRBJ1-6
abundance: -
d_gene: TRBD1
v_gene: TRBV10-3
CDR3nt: TGTGCCATCAACAGGGGAACGGAATCACCCCTCCACTTT
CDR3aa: CAINRGTESPLHF

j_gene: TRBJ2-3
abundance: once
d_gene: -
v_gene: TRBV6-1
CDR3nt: TGTGCCAGCAGTGAAGGGGGCAATACGCAGTATTTT
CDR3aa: CASSEGGNTQYF

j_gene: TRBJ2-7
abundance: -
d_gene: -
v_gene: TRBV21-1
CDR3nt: TGTGCCAGCAGCAAAACCCTCTTTCCCGGACAAGTCTACGAGCAGTACTTC
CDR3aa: CASSKTLFPGQVYEQYF

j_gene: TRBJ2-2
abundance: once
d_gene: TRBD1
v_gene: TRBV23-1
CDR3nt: TGCGCCAGCAGTCAGGGAGGACAGGGTTCGGCCGGGGAGCTGTTTTTT
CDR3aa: CASSQGGQGSAGELFF

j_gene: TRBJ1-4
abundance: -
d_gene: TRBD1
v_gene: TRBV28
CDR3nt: TGTGCCAGCAGTTCCACGGACAGGCTAGAAAAACTGTTTTTT
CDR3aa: CASSSTDRLEKLFF

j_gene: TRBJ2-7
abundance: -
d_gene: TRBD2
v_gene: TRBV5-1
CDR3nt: TGCGCCAGCAGCTTGCTAGCGGGGGGGGCCTACGAGCAGTACTTC
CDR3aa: CASSLLAGGAYEQYF

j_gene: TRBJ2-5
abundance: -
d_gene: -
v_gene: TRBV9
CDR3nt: TGTGCCAGCAGCACTTCGGGACTGTTCCAAGAGACCCAGTACTTC
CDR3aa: CASSTSGLFQETQYF

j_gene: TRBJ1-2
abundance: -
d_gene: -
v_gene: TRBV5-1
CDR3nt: TGCGCCAGCAGCTTGGCCCCTACAGGGAGCGCCATAAGTGGCTACACCTTC
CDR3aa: CASSLAPTGSAISGYTF

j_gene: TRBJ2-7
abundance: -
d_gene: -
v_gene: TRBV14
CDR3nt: TGTGCCAGCAGCCAGCGGCCCTTTTACGAGCAGTACTTC
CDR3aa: CASSQRPFYEQYF

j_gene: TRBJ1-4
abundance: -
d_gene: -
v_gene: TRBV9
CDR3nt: TGTGCCAGCGGGTCACAGGTGTCTAATGAAAAACTGTTTTTT
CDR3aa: CASGSQVSNEKLFF

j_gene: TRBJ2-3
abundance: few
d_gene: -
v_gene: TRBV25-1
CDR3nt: TGTGCCAGCCGGGACACGGGTTTAGATACGCAGTATTTT
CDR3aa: CASRDTGLDTQYF

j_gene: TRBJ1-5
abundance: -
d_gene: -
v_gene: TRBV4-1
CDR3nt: TGCGCCAGCAGCCCAGAAGGGGCGGGCAATCAGCCCCAGCATTTT
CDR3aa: CASSPEGAGNQPQHF

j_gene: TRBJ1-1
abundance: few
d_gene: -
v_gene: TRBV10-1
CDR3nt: TGCGCCAGCAGTGAGTCTGGGGGGACTGAAGCTTTCTTT
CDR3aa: CASSESGGTEAFF

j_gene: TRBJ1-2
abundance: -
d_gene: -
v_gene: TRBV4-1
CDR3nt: TGCGCCAGCAGCCAGGAACGTCGACCAAATCGGGGGGGCTACACCTTC
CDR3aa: CASSQERRPNRGGYTF

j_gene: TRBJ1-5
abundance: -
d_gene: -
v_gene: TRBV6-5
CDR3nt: TGTGCCAGCAGCCTCGGGGGGGGTCAGCCCCAGCATTTT
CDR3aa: CASSLGGGQPQHF

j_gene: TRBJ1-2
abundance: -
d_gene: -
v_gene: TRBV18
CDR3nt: TGTGCCAGCTCACCACGAACAGTAAACTATGGCTACACCTTC
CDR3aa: CASSPRTVNYGYTF

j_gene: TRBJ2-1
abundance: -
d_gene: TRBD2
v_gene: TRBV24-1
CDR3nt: TGTGCCACCAGCGGTCAGCGGGGGGAGCAGTTCTTC
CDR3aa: CATSGQRGEQFF

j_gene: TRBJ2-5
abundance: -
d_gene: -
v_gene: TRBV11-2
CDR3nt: TGTGCCAGCTCCCTTGGAGCGGCTACGGGGTACCAAGAGACCCAGTACTTC
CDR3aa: CASSLGAATGYQETQYF

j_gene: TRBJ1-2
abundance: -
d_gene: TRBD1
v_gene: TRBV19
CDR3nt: TGTGCCAGTAGTTGGGACAGGGAGGTCCTAACCTACACCTTC
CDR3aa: CASSWDREVLTYTF

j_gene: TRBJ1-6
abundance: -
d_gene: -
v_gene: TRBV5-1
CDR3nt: TGCGCCAGCAGCGCGGGAACAGGTTCACCCCTCCACTTT
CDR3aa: CASSAGTGSPLHF

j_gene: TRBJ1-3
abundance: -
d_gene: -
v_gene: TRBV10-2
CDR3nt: TGCGCCAGCAGCGACCGACAGGCTGGAGCTGGAAACACCATATATTTT
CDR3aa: CASSDRQAGAGNTIYF

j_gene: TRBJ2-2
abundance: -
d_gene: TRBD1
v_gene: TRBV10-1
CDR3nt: TGCGCCAGCACCCAAGGACAGGGGATCACCGGGGAGCTGTTTTTT
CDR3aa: CASTQGQGITGELFF

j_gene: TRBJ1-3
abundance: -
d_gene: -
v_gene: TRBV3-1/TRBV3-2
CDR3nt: TGTGCCAGCAGCCAAGATCGGGGGGCTGGAAACACCATATATTTT
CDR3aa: CASSQDRGAGNTIYF

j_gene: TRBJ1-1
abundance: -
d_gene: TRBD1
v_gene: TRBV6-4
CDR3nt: TGTGCCAGCAGGCCGGGACAGGGGGCCCCGGCTTTCTTT
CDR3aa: CASRPGQGAPAFF

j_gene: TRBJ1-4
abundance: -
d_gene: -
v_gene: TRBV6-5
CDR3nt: TGTGCCAGCAAGGCTCCCAGGGGTGAAAAACTGTTTTTT
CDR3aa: CASKAPRGEKLFF

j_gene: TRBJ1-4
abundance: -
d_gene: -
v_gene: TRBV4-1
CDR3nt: TGCGCCAGCAGCCAATCTGGCACAGCAACTAATGAAAAACTGTTTTTT
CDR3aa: CASSQSGTATNEKLFF

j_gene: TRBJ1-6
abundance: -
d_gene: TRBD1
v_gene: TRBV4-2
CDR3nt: TGTGCCAGCAGCCCCTCGACAGGGACTAATTCACCCCTCCACTTT
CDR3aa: CASSPSTGTNSPLHF

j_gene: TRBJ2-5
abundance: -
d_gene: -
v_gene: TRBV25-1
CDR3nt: TGTGCCAGCAGTGTTCAGGGGGAGACCCAGTACTTC
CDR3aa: CASSVQGETQYF

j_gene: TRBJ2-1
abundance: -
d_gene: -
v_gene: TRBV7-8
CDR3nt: TGTGCCAGCAGCCCCTACGACACTGAGCAGTTCTTC
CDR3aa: CASSPYDTEQFF

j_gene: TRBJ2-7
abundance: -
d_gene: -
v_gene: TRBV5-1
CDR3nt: TGCGCCAGCAGCTCCACAGGGTGGGAGACCTACGAGCAGTACTTC
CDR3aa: CASSSTGWETYEQYF

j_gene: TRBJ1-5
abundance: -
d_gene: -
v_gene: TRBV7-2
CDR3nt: TGTGCCAGTAACCTTGCGGCAAATCAGCCCCAGCATTTT
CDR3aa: CASNLAANQPQHF

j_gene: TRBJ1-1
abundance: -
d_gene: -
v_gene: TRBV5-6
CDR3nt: TGTGCCAGCAGCTTCTGGGGGAGGCGAACTGAAGCTTTCTTT
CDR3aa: CASSFWGRRTEAFF

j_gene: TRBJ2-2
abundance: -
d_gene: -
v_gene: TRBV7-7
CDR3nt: TGTGCCAGCAGCTTCAACTCGAACACCGGGGAGCTGTTTTTT
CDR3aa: CASSFNSNTGELFF

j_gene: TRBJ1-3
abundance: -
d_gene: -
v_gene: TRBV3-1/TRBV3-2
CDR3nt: TGTGCCAGCAGCCAAGATTATCGGGGGGACCCAGGAACTGGAAACACCATATATTTT
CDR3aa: CASSQDYRGDPGTGNTIYF

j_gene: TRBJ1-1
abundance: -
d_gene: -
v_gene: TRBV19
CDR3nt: TGTGCCAGTACCCCCCCCGGGGAAGTATCTGAAGCTTTCTTT
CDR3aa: CASTPPGEVSEAFF

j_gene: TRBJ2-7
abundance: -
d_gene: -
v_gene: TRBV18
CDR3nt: TGTGCCAGCTCACCACAGGGGGTCTACGAGCAGTACTTC
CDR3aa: CASSPQGVYEQYF

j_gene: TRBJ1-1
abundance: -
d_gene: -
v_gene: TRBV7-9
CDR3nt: TGTGCCAGCAGAATAGCGGGAGTAGCTTTCTTT
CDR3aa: CASRIAGVAFF

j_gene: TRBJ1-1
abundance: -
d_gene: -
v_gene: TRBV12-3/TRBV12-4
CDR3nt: TGTGCCAGCAGTTTCGTTAACACTGAAGCTTTCTTT
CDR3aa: CASSFVNTEAFF

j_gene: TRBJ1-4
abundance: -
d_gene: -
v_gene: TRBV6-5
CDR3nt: TGTGCCAGCAGTCCGGCCCAAACGGGTGAAAAACTGTTTTTT
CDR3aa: CASSPAQTGEKLFF

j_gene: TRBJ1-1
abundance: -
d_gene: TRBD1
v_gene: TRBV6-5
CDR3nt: TGTGCCAGCAGGGGACAGGGGGCGAACACTGAAGCTTTCTTT
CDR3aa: CASRGQGANTEAFF

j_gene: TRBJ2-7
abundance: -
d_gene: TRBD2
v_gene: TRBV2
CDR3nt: TGTGCCAGCAGCACTAGCGGGGGCGAGCAGTACTTC
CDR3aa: CASSTSGGEQYF

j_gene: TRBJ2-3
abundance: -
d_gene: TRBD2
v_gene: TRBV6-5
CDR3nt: TGTGCCAGCGATGGAAGAGCGGGGAACACAGATACGCAGTATTTT
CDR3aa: CASDGRAGNTDTQYF

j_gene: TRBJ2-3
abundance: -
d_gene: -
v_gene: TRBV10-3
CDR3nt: TGTGCCATCAGTGATGGTACTCGTAACACAGATACGCAGTATTTT
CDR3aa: CAISDGTRNTDTQYF

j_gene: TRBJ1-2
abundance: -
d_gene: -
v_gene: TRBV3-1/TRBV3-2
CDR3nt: TGTGCCAGCAGCCAGCGGGACCGCCGGGGATATGGCTACACCTTC
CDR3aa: CASSQRDRRGYGYTF

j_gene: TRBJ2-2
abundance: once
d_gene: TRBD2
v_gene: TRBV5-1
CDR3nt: TGCGCCAGCAGCTTGATACTAGCGGGGGGAACGAACACCGGGGAGCTGTTTTTT
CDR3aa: CASSLILAGGTNTGELFF